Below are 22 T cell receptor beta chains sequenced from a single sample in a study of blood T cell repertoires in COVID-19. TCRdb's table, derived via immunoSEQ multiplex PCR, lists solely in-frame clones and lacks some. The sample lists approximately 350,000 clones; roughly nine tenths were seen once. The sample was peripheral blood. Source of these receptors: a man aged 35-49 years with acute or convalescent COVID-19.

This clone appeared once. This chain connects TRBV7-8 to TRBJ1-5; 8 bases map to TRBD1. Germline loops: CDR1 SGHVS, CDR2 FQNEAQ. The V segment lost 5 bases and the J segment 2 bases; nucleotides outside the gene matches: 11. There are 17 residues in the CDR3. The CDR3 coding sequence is TGTGCCAGCAGCCTGGGCAGGGGGCGCTTAGGCAATCAGCCCCAGCATTTT. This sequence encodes CASSLGRGRLGNQPQHF.

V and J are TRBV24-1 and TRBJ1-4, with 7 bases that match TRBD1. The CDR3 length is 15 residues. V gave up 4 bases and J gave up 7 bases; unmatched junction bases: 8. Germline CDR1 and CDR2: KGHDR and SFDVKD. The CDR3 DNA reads TGTGCCACCAGTGACCCAACGACAGGGAGTGAAAAACTGTTTTTT. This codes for CATSDPTTGSEKLFF.

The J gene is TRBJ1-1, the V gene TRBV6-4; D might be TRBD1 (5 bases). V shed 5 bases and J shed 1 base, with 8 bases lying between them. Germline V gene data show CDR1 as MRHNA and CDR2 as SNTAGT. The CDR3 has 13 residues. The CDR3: CASSLQENTEAFF. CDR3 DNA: TGTGCCAGCAGTTTACAGGAGAACACTGAAGCTTTCTTT.

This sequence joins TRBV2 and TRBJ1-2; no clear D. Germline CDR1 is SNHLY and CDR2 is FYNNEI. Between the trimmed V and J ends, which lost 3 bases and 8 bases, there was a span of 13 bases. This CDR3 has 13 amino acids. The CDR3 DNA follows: TGTGCCAGCAGTGAGCTTATGCGTCGAGGCTACACCTTC. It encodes CASSELMRRGYTF.

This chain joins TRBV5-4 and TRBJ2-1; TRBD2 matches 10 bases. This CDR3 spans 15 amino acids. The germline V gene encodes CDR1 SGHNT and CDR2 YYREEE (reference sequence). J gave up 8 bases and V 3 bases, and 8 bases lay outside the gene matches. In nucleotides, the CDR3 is TGTGCCAGCAGCTCCGGGACTAGCGTCCCCGATGAGCAGTTCTTC. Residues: CASSSGTSVPDEQFF.

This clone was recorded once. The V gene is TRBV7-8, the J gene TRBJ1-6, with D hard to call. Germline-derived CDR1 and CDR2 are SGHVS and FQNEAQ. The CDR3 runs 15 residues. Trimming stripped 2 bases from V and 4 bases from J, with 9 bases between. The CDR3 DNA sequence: TGTGCCAGCAGCTTATTAGTCTCTTATAATTCACCCCTCCACTTT. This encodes CASSLLVSYNSPLHF.

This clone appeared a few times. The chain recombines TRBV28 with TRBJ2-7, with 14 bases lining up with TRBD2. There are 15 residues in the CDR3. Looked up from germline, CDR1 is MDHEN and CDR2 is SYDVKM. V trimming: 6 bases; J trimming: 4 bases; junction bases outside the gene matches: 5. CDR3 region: CASSRTSGGLYEQYF. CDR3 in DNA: TGTGCCAGCAGCCGGACTAGCGGGGGGTTATACGAGCAGTACTTC.

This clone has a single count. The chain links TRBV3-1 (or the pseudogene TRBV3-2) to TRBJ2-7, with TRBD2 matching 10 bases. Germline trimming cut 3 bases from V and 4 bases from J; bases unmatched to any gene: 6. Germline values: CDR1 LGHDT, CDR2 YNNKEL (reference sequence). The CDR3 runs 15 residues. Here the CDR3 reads CASSQSSSGSYEQYF. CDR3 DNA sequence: TGTGCCAGCAGCCAGTCTTCTAGCGGGAGTTACGAGCAGTACTTC.

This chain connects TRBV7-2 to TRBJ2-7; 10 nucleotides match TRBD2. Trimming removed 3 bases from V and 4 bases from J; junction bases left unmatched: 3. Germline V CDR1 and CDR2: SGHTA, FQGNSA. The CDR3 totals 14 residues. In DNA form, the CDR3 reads TGTGCCAGCAGCTTGGCTAGCGGGGGTTACGAGCAGTACTTC. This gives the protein CASSLASGGYEQYF.

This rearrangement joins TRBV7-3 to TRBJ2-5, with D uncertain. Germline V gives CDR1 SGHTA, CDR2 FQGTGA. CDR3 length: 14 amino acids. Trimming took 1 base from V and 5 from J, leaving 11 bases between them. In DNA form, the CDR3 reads TGTGCCAGCAGCTTAAGCTCCAGTTCCGAGACCCAGTACTTC. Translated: CASSLSSSSETQYF.

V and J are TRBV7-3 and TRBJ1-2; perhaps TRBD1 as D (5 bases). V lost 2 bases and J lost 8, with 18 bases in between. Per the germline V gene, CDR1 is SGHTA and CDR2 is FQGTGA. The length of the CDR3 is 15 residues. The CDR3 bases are TGTGCCAGCAGCTTACGCGCAGGGTCCGCCGGGGGCTACACCTTC. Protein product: CASSLRAGSAGGYTF.

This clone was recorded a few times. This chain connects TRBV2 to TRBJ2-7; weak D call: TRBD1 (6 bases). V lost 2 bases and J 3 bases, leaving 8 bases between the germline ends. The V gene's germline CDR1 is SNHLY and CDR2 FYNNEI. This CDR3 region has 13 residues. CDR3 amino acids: CASSEQGLYEQYF. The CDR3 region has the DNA TGTGCCAGCAGTGAACAGGGGCTCTACGAGCAGTACTTC.

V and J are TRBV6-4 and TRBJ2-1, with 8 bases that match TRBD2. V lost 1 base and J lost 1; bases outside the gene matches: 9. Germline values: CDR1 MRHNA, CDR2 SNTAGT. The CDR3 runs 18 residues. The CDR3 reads CASSDYPGRGASYNEQFF. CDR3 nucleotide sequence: TGTGCCAGCAGTGACTACCCCGGGAGGGGGGCTTCCTACAATGAGCAGTTCTTC.

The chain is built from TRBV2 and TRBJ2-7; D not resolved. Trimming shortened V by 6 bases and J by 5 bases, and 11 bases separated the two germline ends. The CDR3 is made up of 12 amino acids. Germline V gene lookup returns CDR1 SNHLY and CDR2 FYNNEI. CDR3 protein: CASRSDSHEQYF. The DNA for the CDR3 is TGTGCCAGCAGAAGCGATAGCCACGAGCAGTACTTC.

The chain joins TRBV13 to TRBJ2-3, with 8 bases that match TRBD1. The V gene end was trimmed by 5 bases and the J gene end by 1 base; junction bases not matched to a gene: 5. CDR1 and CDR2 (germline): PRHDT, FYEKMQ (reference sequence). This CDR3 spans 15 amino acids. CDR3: CASSLSTGGTDTQYF. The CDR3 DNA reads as TGTGCCAGCAGCCTATCGACAGGGGGCACAGATACGCAGTATTTT.

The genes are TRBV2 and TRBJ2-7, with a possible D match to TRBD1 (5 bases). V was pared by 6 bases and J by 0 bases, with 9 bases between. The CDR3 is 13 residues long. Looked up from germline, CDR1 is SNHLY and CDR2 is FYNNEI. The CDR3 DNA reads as TGTGCCAGCAGGGCAGACAGCTCCTACGAGCAGTACTTC. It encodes CASRADSSYEQYF.

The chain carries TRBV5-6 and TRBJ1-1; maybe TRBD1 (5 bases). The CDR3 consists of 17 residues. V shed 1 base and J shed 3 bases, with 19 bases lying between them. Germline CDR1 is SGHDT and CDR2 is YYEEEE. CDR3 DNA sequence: TGTGCCAGCAGCTTGTCTTCGACAGCAGGTTTTTACACTGAAGCTTTCTTT. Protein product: CASSLSSTAGFYTEAFF. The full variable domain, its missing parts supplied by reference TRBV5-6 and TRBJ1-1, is DAGVTQSPTHLIKTRGQQVTLRCSPKSGHDTVSWYQQALGQGPQFIFQYYEEEERQRGNFPDRFSGHQFPNYSSELNVNALLLGDSALYLCASSLSSTAGFYTEAFFGQGTRLTVV.

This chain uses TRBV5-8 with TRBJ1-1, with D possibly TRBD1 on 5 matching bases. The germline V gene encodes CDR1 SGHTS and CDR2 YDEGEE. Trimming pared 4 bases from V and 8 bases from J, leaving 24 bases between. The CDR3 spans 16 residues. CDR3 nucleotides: TGTGCCAGCAGCAATAATCCAGGGTCCAGGTGGGAAGAAGCTTTCTTT. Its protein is CASSNNPGSRWEEAFF.

DNA for the CDR3: TGTGCCAGCTCGGGCGGGAGTCTGAACACTGAAGCTTTCTTT. This sequence encodes CASSGGSLNTEAFF. The V and J genes are TRBV11-3 and TRBJ1-1, with D hard to call. This CDR3 has 14 residues. Between the trimmed V and J ends, which lost 8 bases and 0 bases, there was a span of 13 bases. Germline CDR1 SGHNT, CDR2 YENEEA.

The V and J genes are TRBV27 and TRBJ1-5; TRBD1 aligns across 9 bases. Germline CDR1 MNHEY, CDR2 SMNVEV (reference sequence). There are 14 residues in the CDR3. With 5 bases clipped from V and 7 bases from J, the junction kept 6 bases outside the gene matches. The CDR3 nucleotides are TGTGCCAGCAGTCAACAGGGGGCTGGACAGCCCCAGCATTTT. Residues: CASSQQGAGQPQHF.

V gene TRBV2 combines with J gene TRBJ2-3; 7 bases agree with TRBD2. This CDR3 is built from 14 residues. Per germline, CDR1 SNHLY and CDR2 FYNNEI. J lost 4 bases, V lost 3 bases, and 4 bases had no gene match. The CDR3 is CASSEASGADTQYF. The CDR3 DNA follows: TGTGCCAGCAGTGAGGCTAGCGGCGCAGATACGCAGTATTTT. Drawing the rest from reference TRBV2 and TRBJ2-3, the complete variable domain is EPEVTQTPSHQVTQMGQEVILRCVPISNHLYFYWYRQILGQKVEFLVSFYNNEISEKSEIFDDQFSVERPDGSNFTLKIRSTKLEDSAMYFCASSEASGADTQYFGPGTRLTVL.

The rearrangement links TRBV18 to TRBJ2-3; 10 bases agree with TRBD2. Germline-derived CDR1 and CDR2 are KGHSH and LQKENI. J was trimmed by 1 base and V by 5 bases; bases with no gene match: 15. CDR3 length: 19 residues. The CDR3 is CASSSLAGAQNLRTDTQYF. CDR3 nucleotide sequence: TGTGCCAGCTCATCGCTAGCGGGGGCCCAAAATCTTCGCACAGATACGCAGTATTTT.